This TCR beta chain appears in the sequencing data of a study of cytomegalovirus exposure and HLA in healthy donors. Study-level findings and limits: TCR sequences were mostly rare, though some public TCRs occurred in many donors. Reported performance of the classifier showed diagnosis of cytomegalovirus status with high specificity and sensitivity. A later analysis linked 15,000 to 20,000 TCR beta sequences to HLA alleles at 0.05 false discovery rate. In an earlier analysis, in about 530 donors, most V segments appeared productive either ~90% or ~30% of the time.

Amplification used 60 Vbeta primers and 13 Jbeta primers. Measured with immunoSEQ multiplex PCR; TCRdb has only the in-frame clones, and not every one. This sample has 150,000 to 200,000 clones, with around 80% found just once. The V gene's germline CDR1 is MNHNY and CDR2 SVGAGI (reference sequence). The CDR3 is made up of 15 amino acids. V lost 5 bases, J lost 5 bases, and 9 bases stayed unmatched. Of note for this clone: The antigen is undetermined.

This clonotype originated in a man aged 18-30 years in good health and CMV-seronegative. The chain employs TRBV6-6 and TRBJ1-2; 9 bases agree with TRBD1. The sample comprised PBMCs. The CDR3 reads CASSNRQGEDYGYTF. CDR3 DNA sequence: TGTGCCAGCAGTAACCGACAGGGGGAGGATTATGGCTACACCTTC.